This T cell receptor (beta chain) emerged from a study of blood T cell repertoires in COVID-19. Study-level information: Some COVID-19 samples were acute and others convalescent; all came from the United States, Italy and Spain.

In its sample, this clone was seen once. The CDR3 totals 16 residues. V was clipped by 0 bases and J by 7 bases, with 15 bases between them. Germline V gives CDR1 MNHEY, CDR2 SVGAGI. Original processing methods: Cell counts per sample came from amplifying reference gene primers. The table came from immunoSEQ multiplex PCR; TCRdb's copy has only in-frame clones and leaves some out. The V and J calls and clone size come from that table; D and trimming were worked out from the DNA. This table has 120,000 to 150,000 clones, about 83% appearing once. The chain uses TRBV6-5 and TRBJ2-2, with D possibly matching TRBD1 (6 bases). This clonotype was sampled from a man aged 30-40 years with COVID-19, enrolled during active disease. The specimen sequenced was peripheral blood. The CDR3 protein is CASSYSAGEHGGELFF. DNA for the CDR3: TGTGCCAGCAGTTACTCAGCAGGGGAGCATGGCGGGGAGCTGTTTTTT.